Below are 19 T cell receptor beta chains sequenced from a single sample in a study of vaccination and CD4 T cells after COVID-19. These TCRs are of unknown antigen specificity. Treatment in this sample: roughly ten-day PBMC culture with coronavirus spike peptide pools or control peptides (ViraFEST assay). The collection of CD4+ T cells from the unexposed donor took place before the COVID-19 pandemic (2011-2018). Cultured CD4+ T cell DNA was sequenced using the Oncomine TCR Beta short-read assay. TCRdb re-derived calls from the PCR reads in MiXCR, one entry per CDR3 protein. The sample has around 5,700 distinct CDR3 sequences, 41% seen once; the top ten hold under 30%. The sequenced material came from CD4+ T cells from blood, cultured in vitro. These TCRs come from a human donor in good health.

The rearrangement links TRBV6-1 to TRBJ1-1; D is possibly TRBD1 (5 bases). The CDR3 covers 14 residues. Germline V gene data show CDR1 as MNHNS and CDR2 as SASEGT. V lost 6 bases, J lost 1 base, and 12 bases lay in between. The DNA for the CDR3 is TGTGCCAGCAGCCGGGGAGGACAGAACACTGAAGCTTTCTTT. It specifies CASSRGGQNTEAFF.

In its sample, this clonotype ranks as medium-sized. The CDR3 region has the DNA TGTGCCACCAGCAGGGAAAGGAGTCAGCCCCAGCATTTT. It translates to CATSRERSQPQHF. This chain uses TRBV15 with TRBJ1-5, with no clear D. This CDR3 is built from 13 residues. The germline V gene has CDR1 LNHNV and CDR2 YYDKDF (reference sequence). V lost 3 bases and J lost 6, with 9 bases in between.

The V gene is TRBV27, the J gene TRBJ2-5; 11 bases are a match to TRBD2. The CDR3 loop spans 17 amino acids. The J segment lost 4 bases and the V segment lost 1 base, leaving 8 bases of the junction unmatched. CDR1 is MNHEY and CDR2 is SMNVEV in the germline V gene (reference sequence). The CDR3 here is CASSLLVAGGPRETQYF. CDR3 DNA: TGTGCCAGCAGTTTATTGGTAGCGGGGGGGCCCCGAGAGACCCAGTACTTC.

The chain uses TRBV2 and TRBJ2-1, with D perhaps matching TRBD2 (6 bases). In germline, CDR1 is SNHLY, CDR2 FYNNEI. CDR3 size: 14 residues. The V and J ends lost 1 base and 8 bases respectively, with 12 bases between them. CDR3 in amino acids: CASSEGTKGDEQFF. The CDR3 nucleotides read TGTGCCAGCAGTGAAGGGACTAAAGGAGATGAGCAGTTCTTC.

V gene TRBV7-9 combines with J gene TRBJ1-1, with 12 positions matching TRBD1. Germline V CDR1 and CDR2: SEHNR, FQNEAQ (reference sequence). This CDR3 contains 18 residues. The junction had 7 bases not matched to a gene; V was cut back by 1 base and J by 1 base. The CDR3 loop reads CASSLVKGTGGWNTEAFF. The CDR3 region has the DNA TGTGCCAGCAGCTTAGTTAAGGGGACAGGGGGCTGGAACACTGAAGCTTTCTTT.

A few counts support this clonotype. This chain uses TRBV7-2 with TRBJ1-6, with TRBD1 as a possible D gene (6 bases). This CDR3 region has 16 residues. Germline V CDR1 and CDR2: SGHTA, FQGNSA. Trimming shortened V by 4 bases and J by 14 bases, and 24 bases separated the two germline ends. The CDR3 is CASSSIGGLERLALHF. The CDR3 DNA is TGTGCCAGCAGCTCGATAGGGGGGCTGGAAAGGCTGGCCCTCCACTTT.

This chain connects TRBV18 to TRBJ2-3, with D possibly matching TRBD1 (6 bases). This CDR3 has 14 amino acids. The germline CDR1 and CDR2 sequences are KGHSH and LQKENI. V was cut by 1 base and J by 3 bases, with 8 bases left in between. CDR3 sequence reads: CASSPRGQTDTQYF. In DNA form, the CDR3 reads TGTGCCAGCTCACCACGGGGGCAGACAGATACGCAGTATTTT.

This clonotype has just a few counts. This chain joins TRBV12-3 or TRBV12-4 and TRBJ1-2; D possibly corresponds to TRBD1 (6 bases). The CDR3 totals 14 residues. Trimming took 2 bases from V and 5 from J, leaving 12 bases between them. The CDR3 is CASSLRQGRYGYTF. Here the CDR3 DNA reads TGTGCCAGCAGTTTAAGGCAGGGGAGATATGGCTACACCTTC.

V gene TRBV12-3 or TRBV12-4 combines with J gene TRBJ1-1; 11 bases align to TRBD1. Trimming cost V 6 bases and J 5 bases; bases outside gene matches: 17. The CDR3 is made up of 18 amino acids. CDR3: CASRRLPNYRDRGTEAFF. DNA of the CDR3: TGTGCCAGCAGAAGACTTCCAAATTACCGGGACAGGGGGACTGAAGCTTTCTTT.

Only a few counts were recorded for this clonotype. The rearrangement joins TRBV7-9 to TRBJ1-1; D might be TRBD1 (5 bases). The CDR3 has 14 residues. V was shortened by 1 base and J by 5 bases, with 11 bases between the two germline ends. CDR1 is SEHNR, CDR2 FQNEAQ, per germline (reference sequence). CDR3 region: CASSLERGGTEAFF. In DNA form, the CDR3 reads TGTGCCAGCAGCTTAGAAAGGGGAGGGACTGAAGCTTTCTTT. The full variable domain, with the rest looked up from reference TRBV7-9 and TRBJ1-1, is DTGVSQNPRHKITKRGQNVTFRCDPISEHNRLYWYRQTLGQGPEFLTYFQNEAQLEKSRLLSDRFSAERPKGSFSTLEIQRTEQGDSAMYLCASSLERGGTEAFFGQGTRLTVV.

This rearrangement joins TRBV20-1 to TRBJ2-7; the D is unclear. The CDR3 length is 16 residues. Trimming pared 0 bases from V and 2 bases from J, leaving 17 bases between. Looked up from germline, CDR1 is DFQATT and CDR2 is SNEGSKA (reference sequence). In DNA, the CDR3 is TGCAGTGCTAGAGATTATGCCAGGCATCCTCCCTACGAGCAGTACTTC. Amino acid sequence: CSARDYARHPPYEQYF.

V gene TRBV19 combines with J gene TRBJ1-5, with a weak D call TRBD1 (5 bases). This CDR3 has 14 amino acids. Germline CDR1 is LNHDA and CDR2 is SQIVND (reference sequence). Trimming shortened V by 4 bases and J by 7 bases, and 14 bases separated the two germline ends. The CDR3 DNA sequence: TGTGCCAGTAGTACAGGGACGCTGGGACAGCCCCAGCATTTT. Translation gives CASSTGTLGQPQHF.

The chain has TRBV7-9 and TRBJ1-6; D may be TRBD1 (5 bases). Trimming left V 8 bases short and J 7 bases short, with 12 bases between. CDR1 SEHNR and CDR2 FQNEAQ come from the germline V gene (reference sequence). There are 13 residues in the CDR3. CDR3 nucleotides: TGTGCCAGCTCGGAGGGGTGGAATTCACCCCTCCACTTT. The encoded protein is CASSEGWNSPLHF.

V is TRBV11-2 and J is TRBJ2-3; the D gene is possibly TRBD1 (5 bases). V lost 2 bases, J lost 9 bases, and 12 bases lay in between. This CDR3 is built from 13 residues. CDR1 is SGHAT and CDR2 is FQNNGV in the germline V gene. The CDR3 reads CASSLTGGVTQYF. The CDR3 DNA reads as TGTGCCAGCAGCTTAACAGGCGGAGTGACGCAGTATTTT.

This clonotype turned up a few times. The V call is TRBV7-9, the J call TRBJ2-3, with D possibly TRBD2 on 6 matching bases. This CDR3 is 17 amino acids long. The V gene's germline CDR1 is SEHNR and CDR2 FQNEAQ (reference sequence). V lost 8 bases, J lost 5 bases, and 26 bases lay in between. CDR3 residues: CASRRGGATFPRDTQYF. The CDR3 DNA reads TGTGCCAGCCGGAGGGGTGGGGCCACTTTCCCCAGAGATACGCAGTATTTT. Full variable domain (missing parts from reference TRBV7-9 and TRBJ2-3): DTGVSQNPRHKITKRGQNVTFRCDPISEHNRLYWYRQTLGQGPEFLTYFQNEAQLEKSRLLSDRFSAERPKGSFSTLEIQRTEQGDSAMYLCASRRGGATFPRDTQYFGPGTRLTVL.

In its sample, this clonotype was seen a few times. The V and J genes are TRBV2 and TRBJ2-5; 10 bases map to TRBD1. CDR3 length equals 16 residues. The germline V gene encodes CDR1 SNHLY and CDR2 FYNNEI. The ends lost 5 bases at V and 10 bases at J; junction bases unmatched: 16. CDR3 in amino acids: CASSIPGQGVLGDQYF. DNA of the CDR3: TGTGCCAGCAGTATTCCCGGACAGGGGGTTTTGGGAGACCAGTACTTC.

This chain uses TRBV20-1 with TRBJ2-7; tentative D call: TRBD1 (5 bases). The CDR3 totals 14 residues. The ends were cut back, 2 bases at V and 0 bases at J, with 11 bases in the middle. Germline CDR1 DFQATT, CDR2 SNEGSKA (reference sequence). The CDR3 loop is CSARSRQNSYEQYF. CDR3 bases: TGCAGTGCTAGATCACGACAGAACTCCTACGAGCAGTACTTC.

This clonotype has just a few counts. As DNA, the CDR3 is TGTGCCAGCAGCTTGGCGGGGGGGGGAAGCCGTACTTCACCCCTCCACTTT. Amino acids: CASSLAGGGSRTSPLHF. This chain uses TRBV5-4 with TRBJ1-6; D may be TRBD1 (5 bases). Per germline, CDR1 SGHNT and CDR2 YYREEE (reference sequence). V lost 0 bases, J lost 9 bases, and 19 bases lay in between. CDR3 size: 17 residues.

Here the CDR3 DNA reads TGTGCCAGCAGTAAATCGCTAGCTATTGTAGGAACCGGGGAGCTGTTTTTT. Its translation is CASSKSLAIVGTGELFF. This chain connects TRBV6-2 or TRBV6-3 to TRBJ2-2; a weak D match, TRBD2 (5 bases). This CDR3 has 17 amino acids. V lost 5 bases, J lost 5 bases, and 21 bases lay in between. The germline V gene has CDR1 MNHEY and CDR2 SVGEGT.